This TCR beta chain came from a study of cytomegalovirus exposure and HLA in healthy donors (dated by TCRdb to 2017 to 2019). Describing the broader study: An earlier analysis of a few hundred of the donors reported 250 to 350 Gb of sequence data and 95 million to 120 million unique TCR beta sequences obtained from some 200 million T cells. An early release that covered some 630 HLA-typed donors contained approximately 300 gigabases of sequencing data and about 84 million unique TCR sequences. Of the approximately 400 genotyped donors, roughly 85% fell in the genetic ancestry cluster associated with self-reported Caucasian donors. The study was designed to test whether signatures of past pathogen exposure could be identified by cataloging public T cell receptors. The study used immunosequencing to profile the T cell repertoires of 670 or so subjects and linked those repertoires to cytomegalovirus serostatus. In addition to the first cohort of about 650 subjects, a separate validation cohort of approximately 120 different subjects was used. High-throughput TCR immunosequencing, statistical association of individual TCRs with disease status, and machine learning were combined to predict cytomegalovirus infection status. In a later analysis, previously published TCR beta repertoires from 500 to 750 donors were re-analyzed and high-resolution HLA genotyping was added so that TCR occurrence patterns could be studied. Rather than drawing on any new phenotypic data, the later analysis identified candidate immune exposures from TCR beta sequences and the way those sequences occurred across donors. In an earlier analysis of around 540 of the donors, high-throughput TCR beta sequencing was used to judge whether each TCR beta V gene segment behaved as functional or pseudogenic. Donor age, sex, ethnicity and CMV serostatus were compiled alongside the repertoire data. A later genetic analysis took genome-wide SNP genotypes for about 55% of the roughly 670 donors and used that subset as a discovery cohort. All discovery cohort repertoires had been generated using a single sequencing platform. HLA typing covered class I and class II loci at four-digit resolution. Typing coverage differed by locus: A, B, C, DRB1 and DQB1 were typed in roughly 620-630 donors, DQA1 in roughly 500, DPA1 in 600 to 610, and DPB1 in just under 490. About five DR-DQ haplotypes were treated as single units for association and clustering because of strong linkage in the cohort. On average, 235,054 unique TCR beta nucleotide sequences were sequenced per donor among roughly 430 genotyped donors of the cohort, with roughly a sixth of those sequences being non-productive.

What the work shows at the level of the full study, not this receptor alone: Only TCR beta chains were sequenced in this cohort, and the absence of alpha or paired-chain data limited detectable features. Because HLA typing was missing for some donors at each locus, association tests included only the typed subset. A later analysis associated about 16,000 TCR beta sequences with specific HLA alleles at a false discovery rate of 0.05. According to the authors, the approach could potentially be generalized to other disease states and immunological phenotypes. A few of the identified cytomegalovirus-associated TCR beta chains were confirmed in vitro to be specific for cytomegalovirus antigens. CMV serostatus was the only immune exposure information available for the cohort. Most TCR sequences were seen in very few donors, while some public TCRs were found in many individuals. A group of highly shared sequence variants was considered likely to be a technical artifact of the sequencing pipeline. Over 15 rarely observed V segments, including chromosome 9 orphons, were excluded from the earlier analysis of several hundred of the donors because counts were too low. In both the original and validation cohorts, the classifier was reported to diagnose cytomegalovirus status with high specificity and sensitivity. When HLA alleles, especially DR and DQ, strongly co-occurred, attributing TCR associations to individual alleles was difficult. In a later analysis, most CMV-associated TCR beta chains were found to appear HLA-restricted, with HLA associations seemingly driven largely by CMV exposure. In a later genetic analysis, a missense DCLRE1C variant was associated with V-gene and J-gene trimming of TCR beta chains, and the association was replicated in an independent cohort. A later analysis found that TCR association rates varied across HLA loci, with DRB1 alleles showing the most associated TCRs and HLA-C alleles the fewest. In a later analysis, HLA-associated TCR beta chains showed more clonal expansion and lower generation probabilities than non-associated chains that were equally common. The study gave a list of about 170 TCR beta chains associated with cytomegalovirus. Linkage disequilibrium might explain the correlated functional status among segregating V segments, but an unknown experimental factor could not be excluded. Some IMGT-functional V segments, including TRBV6-2 and TRBV6-3, could not be told apart with the 87-base-pair reads, so those segments were excluded. Presence/absence analyses assumed roughly uniform sequencing depth across donors, an assumption that may not hold. A later analysis reported that several top co-occurrence clusters appeared linked to parvovirus B19, influenza, CMV and Epstein-Barr virus. A further reported finding was that TCR beta sequences accurately predicted the HLA-A and HLA-B alleles for most subjects in the first cohort. Compared with the approximately 720-donor mean, donors in an Asian-associated ancestry cluster had fewer N-insertions in productive TCRs, according to a later genetic analysis. Broadly in line with IMGT annotations, most TCR beta V segments showed up in productive rearrangements about 87% or about 30% of the time in an earlier analysis of several hundred of the donors.

Receptor libraries were prepared by the immunoSEQ multiplex PCR assay. The multiplex PCR relied on a mix of 60 forward primers for TCR Vbeta segments and 13 reverse primers for TCR Jbeta segments. The CDR3 region of rearranged TCR beta genes was amplified from genomic DNA by a multiplex PCR assay. The amplified TCR beta libraries were sequenced on the Illumina HiSeq System as 87-base-pair reads. Processing in the source paper ran as follows. In a later analysis, tens of millions of unique TCR beta chains were counted across the approximately 640 repertoires, and roughly 11 million of these chains were shared by at least two donors. Raw reads were error-corrected and collapsed into unique sequences with a nearest-neighbor algorithm that merged closely related sequences to remove PCR and sequencing errors. To assign V, D and J gene segments, CDR3 sequences were aligned to IMGT reference sequences. For a sequence to be retained, a match of at least six nucleotides was required to both a V gene segment and a J gene segment. A rearrangement was called productive if the CDR3 had no stop codons and remained in frame with V and J, and every other rearrangement was called non-productive. Following IMGT convention, CDR3 was defined as the stretch from the second conserved V-encoded cysteine up to the conserved J-encoded phenylalanine. Sequences without an unambiguous match to a single V gene segment were excluded from the earlier analysis of approximately 600 of the donors. In an earlier analysis of about 590 of the donors, a V segment was called functional when productive rearrangements were above 56.7%, and segregating when the standard deviation between donors exceeded 5%. To diagnose cytomegalovirus status from the catalog of TCR beta chain sequences, a statistical classification framework was built. In a later analysis, TCR nucleotide sequences were compared against IMGT/GENE-DB human TR gene sequences so that V and J genes could be assigned. Using the TCRdist pipeline, a later analysis assigned CDR3 sequences along with most-parsimonious VDJ recombination scenarios. In a later analysis, each TCR beta chain was defined by its CDR3 amino acid sequence together with its V-gene family, and reads without a unique V-gene family were excluded. To address suspected cross-contamination and a sequencing artifact, a later analysis removed roughly 580 highly shared, low-generation-probability nucleotide sequences. In a later analysis, a clonal expansion index for each public chain was calculated from normalized within-repertoire ranks of inferred template counts. In a later analysis, generation probabilities were computed with a VDJ recombination model fitted to out-of-frame rearrangements, and the resulting probabilities were checked against IGoR. Hypergeometric tests were used in a later analysis to score TCR-TCR, TCR-HLA and TCR-CMV co-occurrence, with a repertoire-size bias correction applied to the TCR pairs. In a later analysis, false discovery rates were estimated by permuting HLA or CMV assignments 20 times. A later analysis grouped co-occurring TCRs with DBSCAN, adding TCRdist sequence similarity when clustering within HLA-allele-positive subsets. Co-occurrence clustering excluded repertoires with fewer than 30,000 or more than 120,000 public chains, plus five with anomalous nucleotide sharing. TCRdb mirrors the immuneACCESS table, restricted to in-frame sequences. Some clones are absent from its copies; in checked studies, under half trace to an unresolved V gene, and the reason for the others is unknown. The V and J calls and clone size are taken from that table; D and trimming were inferred from the DNA. The sample contains about 190,000 clones, roughly 80% of them found a single time. The leading ten clones occupy 2.1% of the sample.

CDR1 and CDR2, looked up from the germline V gene (reference sequence), are DFQATT and SNEGSKA. Its CDR3 holds 11 amino acids, cysteine through phenylalanine. The CDR3 DNA has 33 bases and is translated from base 1. A distance of 7 bases separates the germline ends of V and J, which lose 4 bases and 7 bases respectively. Details on this clone: Its antigen has not been determined. Within one base of it there is no much larger clone, and no base qualities were kept.

The cohort was made up of roughly 670 healthy bone marrow donors. Cohort members were all nominally healthy when sampled, although unrecorded immune exposures were likely present. The donor was CMV seropositive and was included in the group of 300 or so seropositive cohort members. Every donor gave a peripheral blood sample, and the peripheral blood mononuclear cells from that sample were used for TCR beta sequencing. Genomic DNA extraction from the blood cell samples was performed with the Qiagen DNeasy Blood Extraction Kit. The chain joins TRBV20-1 to TRBJ2-2; no D gene is confidently identified. The receptor's source is a woman in her 30s in good health and CMV-seropositive. The sample consisted of PBMCs. CDR3 reads: CSAKLVGELFF. The DNA reads TGCAGTGCTAAGCTGGTCGGGGAGCTGTTTTTT.